One and the same sample provided the 21 T cell receptor beta chains below, sequenced in a study of T-cell reconstitution after alpha-beta-depleted transplantation in children. Preparation of the TCRbeta library was carried out with unique molecular identifiers. A single record per CDR3 protein comes from TCRdb applying MiXCR to the PCR reads. The sample contains roughly 500,000 distinct CDR3 sequences, approximately 20% of which appear only once. The sequences come from PBMCs from the stem cell graft donor, collected from the stem cell graft. All receptors derive from a human donor who donated a stem cell graft to a child with acute lymphoblastic leukemia.

The chain combines TRBV13 with TRBJ2-3, with D unresolved. Germline lookup yields CDR1 PRHDT and CDR2 FYEKMQ (reference sequence). The CDR3 consists of 13 residues. V lost 5 bases and J lost 4, with 10 bases in between. CDR3 residues: CASSRPGSDTQYF. The CDR3 nucleotides read TGTGCCAGCAGCCGTCCAGGATCAGATACGCAGTATTTT.

V is TRBV2 and J is TRBJ1-3; 8 nucleotides match TRBD1. The germline V gene encodes CDR1 SNHLY and CDR2 FYNNEI. V gave up 6 bases and J gave up 0 bases; unmatched junction bases: 10. This CDR3 has 17 amino acids. CDR3 bases: TGTGCCAGCAGGACAGGGACAGGCCTGAGCTCTGGAAACACCATATATTTT. It specifies CASRTGTGLSSGNTIYF.

Many counts were recorded for this clonotype. The chain links TRBV5-1 to TRBJ2-2; D remains ambiguous. Trimming removed 6 bases from V and 0 bases from J, with 12 bases in between. CDR3 size: 15 residues. Germline V lookup: CDR1 SGHRS, CDR2 YFSETQ. CDR3 residues: CASMGARSNTGELFF. For the CDR3, the DNA is TGCGCCAGCATGGGTGCCAGGTCGAACACCGGGGAGCTGTTTTTT. The variable domain in full, completed from reference TRBV5-1 and TRBJ2-2, reads KAGVTQTPRYLIKTRGQQVTLSCSPISGHRSVSWYQQTPGQGLQFLFEYFSETQRNKGNFPGRFSGRQFSNSRSEMNVSTLELGDSALYLCASMGARSNTGELFFGEGSRLTVL.

The genes are TRBV12-3 or TRBV12-4 and TRBJ2-1; D possibly uses TRBD1 or TRBD2 (5 bases each). Trimming shortened V by 6 bases and J by 2 bases, and 14 bases separated the two germline ends. The CDR3 has 15 residues. CDR3 DNA sequence: TGTGCCAGCAGACCAGAGGGGCGAGCCTACAATGAGCAGTTCTTC. Translation: CASRPEGRAYNEQFF.

This clonotype was detected ten times or more. This rearrangement joins TRBV3-1 to TRBJ2-2, with 13 bases lining up with TRBD2. CDR1 is LGHDT and CDR2 is YNNKEL in the germline V gene (reference sequence). V was pared by 0 bases and J by 5 bases, with 9 bases of the junction left unmatched. The CDR3 extends over 19 amino acids. CDR3 loop: CASSQDSRTSGRGTGELFF. In nucleotides, the CDR3 is TGTGCCAGCAGCCAAGACTCCCGGACTAGCGGGAGAGGGACCGGGGAGCTGTTTTTT.

This chain links TRBV10-3 with TRBJ2-7; TRBD2 matches 7 bases. The germline V gene encodes CDR1 ENHRY and CDR2 SYGVKD. V gave up 2 bases and J gave up 3 bases; unmatched junction bases: 7. This CDR3 contains 15 residues. The CDR3 sequence: CAISEHAGAVYEQYF. The CDR3 nucleotides are TGTGCCATCAGTGAGCACGCGGGAGCGGTCTACGAGCAGTACTTC.

Only a few counts were recorded for this clonotype. The CDR3 bases are TGTGCCAGCAGCCCTCTGGAACAGGGTACGGAAAAACTGTTTTTT. It codes for CASSPLEQGTEKLFF. The chain uses TRBV5-5 and TRBJ1-4; possible D gene TRBD1, 6 bases. There are 15 residues in the CDR3. The V and J ends lost 4 bases and 8 bases respectively, with 18 bases between them. Germline V lookup: CDR1 SGHKS, CDR2 YYEKEE (reference sequence).

This clonotype has only a few counts. The chain has TRBV15 and TRBJ2-1; D possibly uses TRBD1 or TRBD2 (5 bases each). V lost 0 bases, J lost 9 bases, and 12 bases lay in between. CDR3 length equals 14 residues. Germline CDR1 reads LNHNV; CDR2 reads YYDKDF (reference sequence). CDR3 coding DNA: TGTGCCACCAGCAGAGATCTGGGGGAGCTTGAGCAGTTCTTC. It translates to CATSRDLGELEQFF.

The chain links TRBV4-1 to TRBJ2-2, with D perhaps TRBD1 or TRBD2 (5 bases each). CDR1 is MGHRA, CDR2 YSYEKL, per germline. Trimming took off 2 bases at V and 6 bases at J, with 13 bases between the two ends. There are 15 residues in the CDR3. CDR3 sequence reads: CASSQLSPGPGELFF. The CDR3 DNA reads TGCGCCAGCAGCCAACTCTCGCCGGGGCCCGGGGAGCTGTTTTTT.

This rearrangement joins TRBV14 to TRBJ2-2, with 8 bases aligning to TRBD2. Trimming cost V 5 bases and J 4 bases; bases outside gene matches: 6. This CDR3 is 15 amino acids long. Germline lookup yields CDR1 SGHDN and CDR2 FVKESK. CDR3: CASSFRGGTTGELFF. CDR3 coding DNA: TGTGCCAGCAGCTTCCGGGGGGGTACCACCGGGGAGCTGTTTTTT.

The rearrangement uses TRBV29-1 and TRBJ2-7; 8 bases are a match to TRBD2. With V trimmed by 1 base and J by 6 bases, 2 bases remained unmatched. Per the germline V gene, CDR1 is SQVTM and CDR2 is ANQGSEA. The CDR3 has 12 amino acids. The CDR3 region has the DNA TGCAGCGTTGAAGCGGGAGGGGGCGAGCAGTACTTC. Amino acids: CSVEAGGGEQYF.

This clonotype was seen more than once but under ten times. The CDR3 is CASSLFGAGGGEQFF. CDR3 nucleotides: TGTGCCAGCAGTTTATTCGGCGCGGGAGGGGGTGAGCAGTTCTTC. The V and J genes are TRBV27 and TRBJ2-1; 9 nucleotides agree with TRBD2. The CDR3 runs to 15 residues. The germline CDR1 and CDR2 sequences are MNHEY and SMNVEV (reference sequence). V lost 1 base, J lost 9 bases, and 7 bases stayed unmatched.

This clonotype was seen a handful of times. The chain couples TRBV9 to TRBJ2-3; tentative D call: TRBD2 (6 bases). This CDR3 has 16 residues. Germline CDR1 is SGDLS and CDR2 is YYNGEE. The V end lost 0 bases, the J end lost 0 bases, and 11 bases lay between the germline ends. The CDR3 sequence is CASSVGLADSTDTQYF. DNA for the CDR3: TGTGCCAGCAGCGTAGGGTTAGCGGATAGCACAGATACGCAGTATTTT.

V usage is TRBV5-3 and J usage is TRBJ2-1, with TRBD2 matching over 12 bases. TRBV5-3 is sorted into the ORF group, with uncertain function. The CDR3 runs to 16 residues. V lost 8 bases and J lost 7; bases outside the gene matches: 13. The CDR3 here is CASSRLAGEKRNEQFF. The CDR3 DNA follows: TGTGCCAGCTCCCGACTAGCGGGAGAAAAGCGGAATGAGCAGTTCTTC.

This clonotype was observed a few times. The J gene is TRBJ2-1, the V gene TRBV29-1; 9 bases fit TRBD2. CDR3 length: 17 amino acids. Per germline, CDR1 SQVTM and CDR2 ANQGSEA. V shed 0 bases, J shed 4 bases, and the junction held 10 bases outside the gene matches. CDR3 nucleotides: TGCAGCGTTGAAGATCGGATAGCGGGAGTCCTTTACAATGAGCAGTTCTTC. This gives the protein CSVEDRIAGVLYNEQFF.

The genes are TRBV30 and TRBJ2-7; D unclear. The CDR3 has 11 amino acids. The germline gives CDR1 GTSNPN, CDR2 SVGIG (reference sequence). Trimming stripped 1 base from V and 5 bases from J, with 6 bases between. CDR3 sequence reads: CAWSGLHEQYF. CDR3 nucleotides: TGTGCCTGGAGTGGGCTCCACGAGCAGTACTTC.

This clonotype was detected only a few times. The chain uses TRBV3-1 and TRBJ2-1; 11 nucleotides match TRBD2. Germline V CDR1 and CDR2: LGHDT, YNNKEL (reference sequence). With V trimmed by 4 bases and J by 7 bases, 12 bases remained unmatched. This CDR3 is built from 17 residues. DNA for the CDR3: TGTGCCAGCAGCCCGAAGGGGATAGCGGGAGGGCTAAATGAGCAGTTCTTC. Translation: CASSPKGIAGGLNEQFF.

J is TRBJ1-1 and V is TRBV6-1, with D perhaps matching TRBD1 (6 bases). V lost 7 bases to trimming and J lost 0 bases, with 12 bases between them. The CDR3 consists of 14 residues. CDR1 is MNHNS, CDR2 SASEGT, per germline. The CDR3 sequence: CASTRQALNTEAFF. The CDR3 bases are TGTGCCAGCACTCGACAGGCATTGAACACTGAAGCTTTCTTT.

The DNA of the CDR3 is TGTGCCAGCAGCTTAGTGGGGGGCCAGAACACCGGGGAGCTGTTTTTT. Its translation: CASSLVGGQNTGELFF. This rearrangement joins TRBV7-6 to TRBJ2-2; either TRBD1 or TRBD2 may fit D (6 bases each). CDR1 SGHVS and CDR2 FNYEAQ come from the germline V gene. The CDR3 has 16 amino acids. V lost 1 base and J lost 1, with 10 bases in between. Supplemented by reference TRBV7-6 and TRBJ2-2, the full variable domain reads GAGVSQSPRYKVTKRGQDVALRCDPISGHVSLYWYRQALGQGPEFLTYFNYEAQQDKSGLPNDRFSAERPEGSISTLTIQRTEQRDSAMYRCASSLVGGQNTGELFFGEGSRLTVL.

This chain joins TRBV4-1 and TRBJ1-2, with 9 bases fitting TRBD1. Losses at the gene ends were 1 base for V and 4 bases for J; bases not matched to a gene: 10. CDR1 and CDR2 from the germline V gene are MGHRA and YSYEKL. The CDR3 is 17 residues long. For the CDR3, the DNA is TGCGCCAGCAGCCAAGGCGGAGGGACAGGGAATTTCTATGGCTACACCTTC. It codes for CASSQGGGTGNFYGYTF.

This clonotype was seen only a few times. J is TRBJ1-5 and V is TRBV3-1; D not certain. V lost 2 bases, J lost 0 bases, and 5 bases lay in between. Germline V gene sequence: CDR1 LGHDT, CDR2 YNNKEL (reference sequence). The CDR3 contains 14 residues. For the CDR3, the DNA is TGTGCCAGCAGCCAACAGGCTAGCAATCAGCCCCAGCATTTT. Protein product: CASSQQASNQPQHF.